These 21 T cell receptor beta chains originate from one sample sequenced in a study of post-analysis software for immune sequencing data. cDNA libraries of TCR beta carried unique molecular identifiers. Each CDR3 protein gets one entry after TCRdb re-called the PCR reads with MiXCR. The sample lists roughly 800,000 distinct CDR3 sequences, under 60% occurring once. Study-wide results and limits: The study found TRBV5-6, TRBV5-1 and TRBV20-1 among about five TRBV segments more frequent in patients than controls.

Antigen specificity for these receptors is unknown. Sequencing input: blood. The origin of the receptors is a girl aged 10-17 years with multiple sclerosis.

V is TRBV5-1 and J is TRBJ1-2; TRBD1 aligns across 7 bases. V lost 3 bases and J lost 2; bases outside the gene matches: 4. This CDR3 is 14 amino acids long. Germline V gene data show CDR1 as SGHRS and CDR2 as YFSETQ. CDR3 in amino acids: CASSSGGQNYGYTF. CDR3 nucleotides: TGCGCCAGCAGCTCGGGGGGACAGAACTATGGCTACACCTTC.

The gene calls are TRBV29-1 and TRBJ2-5; 8 bases map to TRBD2. The CDR3 sequence is 12 residues long. V gave up 2 bases and J gave up 4 bases; unmatched junction bases: 0. Germline-derived CDR1 and CDR2 are SQVTM and ANQGSEA. CDR3 DNA sequence: TGCAGCGTTGAACGGGGGGGAGAGACCCAGTACTTC. It yields the protein CSVERGGETQYF. The full variable domain, rest sourced from reference TRBV29-1 and TRBJ2-5, is SAVISQKPSRDICQRGTSLTIQCQVDSQVTMMFWYRQQPGQSLTLIATANQGSEATYESGFVIDKFPISRPNLTFSTLTVSNMSPEDSSIYLCSVERGGETQYFGPGTRLLVL.

The chain carries TRBV10-3 and TRBJ2-1, with D perhaps TRBD2 (6 bases). The germline CDR1 and CDR2 sequences are ENHRY and SYGVKD. The V end lost 7 bases, the J end lost 7 bases, and 20 bases lay between the germline ends. The CDR3 spans 15 residues. The DNA for the CDR3 is TGTGCCATCACCGTCGGGTCAGGCGGGGAAAATGAGCAGTTCTTC. Encoded protein: CAITVGSGGENEQFF.

This clonotype was counted a few times. The chain is built from TRBV20-1 and TRBJ2-7; D uncertain. Germline V lookup: CDR1 DFQATT, CDR2 SNEGSKA (reference sequence). Trimming left V 0 bases short and J 7 bases short, with 13 bases between. The CDR3 runs 13 residues. The CDR3 bases are TGCAGTGCTAGAGATCCCCCGTTGAGGGAGCAGTACTTC. Its protein is CSARDPPLREQYF.

The CDR3 nucleotides are TGTGCCTGGAGCCCCAACCGGCTCGCAGGGAACTATGAAACCCAGTACTTC. Translating it yields CAWSPNRLAGNYETQYF. This chain links TRBV30 with TRBJ2-4; D is possibly TRBD1 (5 bases). Per germline, CDR1 GTSNPN and CDR2 SVGIG (reference sequence). The CDR3 is made up of 17 amino acids. The V end was cut by 3 bases, the J end by 13 bases, with 31 bases between.

The chain has TRBV6-5 and TRBJ2-6, with unresolved D. Germline CDR1 is MNHEY and CDR2 is SVGAGI. This CDR3 contains 15 residues. Trimming took 3 bases from V and 4 from J, leaving 10 bases between them. CDR3 region: CASSYSYDGANVLTF. The CDR3 region has the DNA TGTGCCAGCAGTTATAGTTACGACGGGGCCAACGTCCTGACTTTC.

This clonotype was counted between two and nine times. The chain has TRBV7-2 and TRBJ1-2, with 9 bases fitting TRBD1. The CDR3 length is 15 residues. V was pared by 1 base and J by 8 bases, with 8 bases of the junction left unmatched. CDR1 is SGHTA and CDR2 is FQGNSA in the germline V gene. The DNA of the CDR3 is TGTGCCAGCAGCTTAGATGGGACAGGGAGGTCCGGCTACACCTTC. As protein: CASSLDGTGRSGYTF.

The chain recombines TRBV2 with TRBJ2-3, with D maybe TRBD1 (6 bases). V gave up 8 bases and J gave up 4 bases, with 28 bases separating them. This CDR3 has 18 amino acids. CDR1 and CDR2 from the germline V gene are SNHLY and FYNNEI. The CDR3 protein is CASRRKGVQGRGSDTQYF. CDR3 DNA: TGTGCCAGCCGCCGAAAAGGAGTACAGGGAAGGGGATCAGATACGCAGTATTTT.

This clonotype was observed a single time. The V and J genes are TRBV5-5 and TRBJ2-5; no definite D call. The CDR3 is 16 residues long. The germline V and J ends were trimmed by 3 bases and 7 bases, with 22 bases remaining between them. Germline-derived CDR1 and CDR2 are SGHKS and YYEKEE (reference sequence). CDR3 sequence (DNA): TGTGCCAGCAGCTCCCGTGACCCAAATTCCCGGTGGACCCAGTACTTC. Protein sequence: CASSSRDPNSRWTQYF.

This chain links TRBV7-9 with TRBJ2-6; D is uncertain. Germline CDR1 and CDR2: SEHNR and FQNEAQ (reference sequence). There are 14 residues in the CDR3. The V and J ends lost 7 bases and 4 bases respectively, with 11 bases between them. The CDR3: CASTTSSGANVLTF. CDR3 DNA sequence: TGTGCCAGCACGACGAGCTCCGGGGCCAACGTCCTGACTTTC.

J is TRBJ2-1 and V is TRBV12-3 or TRBV12-4; TRBD1 is a possible D gene (5 bases). Trimming removed 7 bases at V and 3 bases at J, with 13 bases between. This CDR3 has 14 amino acids. CDR3 coding DNA: TGTGCCAGCAAACCGTTGGGGCTCTACAATGAGCAGTTCTTC. It yields the protein CASKPLGLYNEQFF.

In its sample, this clonotype was seen a few times. The chain joins TRBV7-3 to TRBJ2-5; TRBD2 might be the D (5 bases). The CDR3 is 15 amino acids. CDR1 is SGHTA, CDR2 FQGTGA, per germline. With 2 bases removed from V and 5 bases from J, the gap between germline ends came to 15 bases. As DNA, the CDR3 is TGTGCCAGCAGCTTAGGGAGCGGTGGTCCCGAGACCCAGTACTTC. This sequence encodes CASSLGSGGPETQYF.

This clonotype was observed a few times. This sequence joins TRBV27 and TRBJ2-1; 14 bases are shared with TRBD2. This CDR3 is built from 18 residues. With 2 bases clipped from V and 4 bases from J, the junction kept 7 bases outside the gene matches. Per the germline V gene, CDR1 is MNHEY and CDR2 is SMNVEV (reference sequence). The CDR3 loop reads CASSLGTSGSGGYNEQFF. CDR3 DNA: TGTGCCAGCAGTTTAGGGACTAGCGGGAGTGGTGGGTACAATGAGCAGTTCTTC.

This clonotype was observed a handful of times. The V call is TRBV7-8, the J call TRBJ1-2; 7 nucleotides align to TRBD1. The CDR3 is 15 residues long. The V gene end was trimmed by 0 bases and the J gene end by 8 bases; junction bases not matched to a gene: 9. Per the germline V gene, CDR1 is SGHVS and CDR2 is FQNEAQ. The DNA of the CDR3 is TGTGCCAGCAGCTTAGCAGGGCGTCAGGGGGGCGGCTACACCTTC. Protein sequence: CASSLAGRQGGGYTF.

This clonotype was observed a few times. V is TRBV20-1 and J is TRBJ2-3; 10 positions match TRBD2. CDR1 is DFQATT and CDR2 is SNEGSKA in the germline V gene (reference sequence). The CDR3 is made up of 16 amino acids. The trim removed 1 base at V and 0 bases at J, leaving 4 bases unmatched. CDR3 in DNA: TGCAGTGCTAGAGTTATAGCGGGAGGTAGCACAGATACGCAGTATTTT. It encodes CSARVIAGGSTDTQYF.

This chain connects TRBV4-2 to TRBJ2-7; a possible D gene is TRBD1 (5 bases). The CDR3 consists of 16 residues. V was shortened by 1 base and J by 3 bases, with 16 bases between the two germline ends. Germline V lookup: CDR1 LGHNA, CDR2 YNFKEQ. The chain's CDR3 is CASSQALGRNNYEQYF. Written as DNA, the CDR3 is TGTGCCAGCAGCCAAGCGTTGGGGCGTAACAACTACGAGCAGTACTTC.

V gene TRBV6-2 or TRBV6-3 combines with J gene TRBJ2-5; D unclear. Trimming removed 5 bases at V and 5 bases at J, with 12 bases between. The CDR3 is 13 amino acids. Per germline, CDR1 MNHEY and CDR2 SVGEGT. This CDR3 is CASSDASFETQYF. In nucleotides, the CDR3 is TGTGCCAGCAGTGATGCCTCCTTTGAGACCCAGTACTTC.

This clonotype has a single count. V and J are TRBV15 and TRBJ2-1; 7 bases align to TRBD2. J lost 1 base, V lost 3 bases, and 15 bases had no gene match. There are 19 residues in the CDR3. Per the germline V gene, CDR1 is LNHNV and CDR2 is YYDKDF (reference sequence). The CDR3 sequence: CATSRDRGASGPSYNEQFF. The CDR3 region has the DNA TGTGCCACCAGCAGGGACCGAGGGGCTAGCGGCCCGTCCTACAATGAGCAGTTCTTC.

The chain has TRBV10-3 and TRBJ2-7; 8 bases are a match to TRBD2. Germline values: CDR1 ENHRY, CDR2 SYGVKD. CDR3 length: 17 residues. V trimming: 8 bases; J trimming: 4 bases; junction bases outside the gene matches: 19. CDR3 sequence (DNA): TGTGCCATCGGTTCGTCCCTTGAGGGACTAGACGTTTACGAGCAGTACTTC. Translation: CAIGSSLEGLDVYEQYF.

This chain uses TRBV7-9 with TRBJ2-3; D possibly matches TRBD1 or TRBD2 (6 bases each). Germline CDR1 and CDR2: SEHNR and FQNEAQ (reference sequence). Trimming removed 0 bases at V and 1 base at J, with 14 bases between. The CDR3 spans 17 residues. CDR3 DNA: TGTGCCAGCAGCTTAGCGGGGGCCGGGGAGGGCACAGATACGCAGTATTTT. This codes for CASSLAGAGEGTDTQYF.

This clonotype appeared a few times. The chain uses TRBV9 and TRBJ1-2; D ambiguous. The CDR3 loop spans 15 amino acids. Germline V gene sequence: CDR1 SGDLS, CDR2 YYNGEE. The V end was cut by 4 bases, the J end by 7 bases, with 20 bases between. Here the CDR3 reads CASSPGDGLNPGYTF. Here the CDR3 DNA reads TGTGCCAGCAGCCCCGGGGATGGGTTAAACCCTGGCTACACCTTC.